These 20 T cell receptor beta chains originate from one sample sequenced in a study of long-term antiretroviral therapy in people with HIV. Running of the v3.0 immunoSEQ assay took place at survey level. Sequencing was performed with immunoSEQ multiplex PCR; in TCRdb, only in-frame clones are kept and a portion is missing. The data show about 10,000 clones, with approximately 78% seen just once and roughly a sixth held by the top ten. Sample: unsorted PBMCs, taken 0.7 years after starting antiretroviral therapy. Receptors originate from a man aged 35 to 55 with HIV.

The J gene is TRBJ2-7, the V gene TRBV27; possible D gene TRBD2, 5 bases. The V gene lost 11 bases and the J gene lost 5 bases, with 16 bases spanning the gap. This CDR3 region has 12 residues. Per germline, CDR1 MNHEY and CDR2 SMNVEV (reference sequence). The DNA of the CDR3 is TGTGCCTCAAAACCCCGGGATGACGAGCAGTACTTC. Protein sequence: CASKPRDDEQYF.

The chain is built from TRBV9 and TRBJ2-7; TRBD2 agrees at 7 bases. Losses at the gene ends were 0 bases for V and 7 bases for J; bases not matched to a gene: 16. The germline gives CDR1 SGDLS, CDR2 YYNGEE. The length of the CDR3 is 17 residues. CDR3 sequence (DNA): TGTGCCAGCAGCGTAGTGACGAGGCGGGAGCGGGAATGGGAGCAGTACTTC. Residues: CASSVVTRREREWEQYF.

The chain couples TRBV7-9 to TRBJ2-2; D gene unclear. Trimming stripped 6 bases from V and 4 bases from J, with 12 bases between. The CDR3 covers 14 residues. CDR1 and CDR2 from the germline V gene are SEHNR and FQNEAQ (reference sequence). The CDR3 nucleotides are TGTGCCAGCAGTCATACACGGGTCACCGGGGAGCTGTTTTTT. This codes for CASSHTRVTGELFF.

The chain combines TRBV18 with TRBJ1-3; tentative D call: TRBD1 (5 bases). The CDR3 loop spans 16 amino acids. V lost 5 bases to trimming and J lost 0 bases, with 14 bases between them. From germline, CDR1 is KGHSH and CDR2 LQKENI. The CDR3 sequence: CASSGGVSFSGNTIYF. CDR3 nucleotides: TGTGCCAGCTCAGGGGGAGTGAGCTTCTCTGGAAACACCATATATTTT.

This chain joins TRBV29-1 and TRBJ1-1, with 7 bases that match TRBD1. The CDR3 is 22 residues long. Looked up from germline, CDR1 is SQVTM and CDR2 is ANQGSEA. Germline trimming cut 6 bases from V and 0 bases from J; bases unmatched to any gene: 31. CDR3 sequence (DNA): TGCAGCGTAATCTGTGAGTCACCGCGGGCCGGGACAGACCTTCTTATGAACACTGAAGCTTTCTTT. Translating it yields CSVICESPRAGTDLLMNTEAFF. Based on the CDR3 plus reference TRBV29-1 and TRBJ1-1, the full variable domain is SAVISQKPSRDICQRGTSLTIQCQVDSQVTMMFWYRQQPGQSLTLIATANQGSEATYESGFVIDKFPISRPNLTFSTLTVSNMSPEDSSIYLCSVICESPRAGTDLLMNTEAFFGQGTRLTVV.

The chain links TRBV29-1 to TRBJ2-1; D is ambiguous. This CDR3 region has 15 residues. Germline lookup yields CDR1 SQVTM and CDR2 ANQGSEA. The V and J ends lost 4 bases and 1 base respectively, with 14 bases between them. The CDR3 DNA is TGCAGCGTTGTACCCCCTAGGAGTTCCTACAATGAGCAGTTCTTC. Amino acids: CSVVPPRSSYNEQFF.

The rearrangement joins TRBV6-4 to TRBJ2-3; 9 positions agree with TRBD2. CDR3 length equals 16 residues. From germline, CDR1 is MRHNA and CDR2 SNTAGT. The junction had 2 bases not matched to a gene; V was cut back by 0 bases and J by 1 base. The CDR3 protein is CASSDSASGGTDTQYF. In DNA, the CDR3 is TGTGCCAGCAGTGACTCTGCTAGCGGGGGCACAGATACGCAGTATTTT.

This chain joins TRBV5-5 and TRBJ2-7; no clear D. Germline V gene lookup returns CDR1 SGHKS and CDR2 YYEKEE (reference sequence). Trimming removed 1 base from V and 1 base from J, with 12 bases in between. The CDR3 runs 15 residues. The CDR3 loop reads CASSLSPSNSYEQYF. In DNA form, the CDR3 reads TGTGCCAGCAGCTTGAGTCCGAGCAATTCCTACGAGCAGTACTTC.

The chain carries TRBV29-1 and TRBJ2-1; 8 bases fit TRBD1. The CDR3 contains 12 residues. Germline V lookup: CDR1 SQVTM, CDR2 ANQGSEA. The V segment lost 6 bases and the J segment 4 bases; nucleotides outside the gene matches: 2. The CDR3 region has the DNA TGCAGCGTAGACAGGGGATACAATGAGCAGTTCTTC. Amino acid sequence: CSVDRGYNEQFF.

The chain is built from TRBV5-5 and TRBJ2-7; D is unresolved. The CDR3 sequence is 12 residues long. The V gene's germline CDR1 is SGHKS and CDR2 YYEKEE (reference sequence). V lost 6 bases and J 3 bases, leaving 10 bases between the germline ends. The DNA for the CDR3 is TGTGCCAGCACCCTTACCTTCTACGAGCAGTACTTC. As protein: CASTLTFYEQYF.

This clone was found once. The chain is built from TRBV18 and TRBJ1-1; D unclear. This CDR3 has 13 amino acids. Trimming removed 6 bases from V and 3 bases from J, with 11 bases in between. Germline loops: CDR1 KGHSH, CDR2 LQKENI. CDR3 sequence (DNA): TGTGCCAGCTCCGCAAACCGGGACACTGAAGCTTTCTTT. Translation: CASSANRDTEAFF.

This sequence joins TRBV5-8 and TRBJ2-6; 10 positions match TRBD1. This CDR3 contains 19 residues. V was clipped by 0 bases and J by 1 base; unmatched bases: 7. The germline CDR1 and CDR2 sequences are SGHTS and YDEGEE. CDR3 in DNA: TGTGCCAGCAGCTTGGCCGTCGGGACAGGGGAATCTGGGGCCAACGTCCTGACTTTC. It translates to CASSLAVGTGESGANVLTF.

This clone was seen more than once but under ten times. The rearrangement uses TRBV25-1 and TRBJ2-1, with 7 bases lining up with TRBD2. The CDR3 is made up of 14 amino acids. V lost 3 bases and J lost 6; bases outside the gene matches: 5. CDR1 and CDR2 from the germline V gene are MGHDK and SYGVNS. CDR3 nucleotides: TGTGCCAGCAGTGAGCGGGAGTTCCTCAATGAGCAGTTCTTC. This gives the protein CASSEREFLNEQFF.

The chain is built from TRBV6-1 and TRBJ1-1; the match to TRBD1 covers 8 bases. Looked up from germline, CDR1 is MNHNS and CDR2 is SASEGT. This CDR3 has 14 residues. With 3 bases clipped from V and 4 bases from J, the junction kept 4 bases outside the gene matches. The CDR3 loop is CASSDGQGLTEAFF. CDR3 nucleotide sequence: TGTGCCAGCAGTGATGGACAGGGCCTCACTGAAGCTTTCTTT.

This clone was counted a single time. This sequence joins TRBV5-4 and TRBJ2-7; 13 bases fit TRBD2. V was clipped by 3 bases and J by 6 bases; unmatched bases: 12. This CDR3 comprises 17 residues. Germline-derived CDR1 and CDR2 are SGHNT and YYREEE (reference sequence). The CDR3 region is CASSSRGTSGIVGEQYF. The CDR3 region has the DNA TGTGCCAGCAGCTCAAGAGGGACTAGCGGGATAGTTGGCGAGCAGTACTTC.

The CDR3 nucleotides are TGTGCCAGCAGCGGGGGGACTAGCGGGATCTACGAGCAGTACTTC. Amino acids: CASSGGTSGIYEQYF. The chain is built from TRBV9 and TRBJ2-7, with TRBD2 matching over 13 bases. The V gene's germline CDR1 is SGDLS and CDR2 YYNGEE. V gave up 3 bases and J gave up 3 bases; unmatched junction bases: 3. The CDR3 contains 15 residues.

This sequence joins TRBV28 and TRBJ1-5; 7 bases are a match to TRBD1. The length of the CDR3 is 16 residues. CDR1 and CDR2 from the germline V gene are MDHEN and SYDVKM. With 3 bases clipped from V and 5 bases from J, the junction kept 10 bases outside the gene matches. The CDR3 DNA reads TGTGCCAGCAGTTTTCCGGGGGCAGGGGGATATCAGCCCCAGCATTTT. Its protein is CASSFPGAGGYQPQHF.

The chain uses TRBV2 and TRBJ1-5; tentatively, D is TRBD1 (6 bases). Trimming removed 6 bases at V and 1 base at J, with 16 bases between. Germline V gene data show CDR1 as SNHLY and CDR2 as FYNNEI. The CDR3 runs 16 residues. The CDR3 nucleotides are TGTGCCAGCAGGCGGGGGGGCGATAGGAGCAATCAGCCCCAGCATTTT. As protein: CASRRGGDRSNQPQHF.

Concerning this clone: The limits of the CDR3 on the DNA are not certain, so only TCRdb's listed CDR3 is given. The CDR3 is CSARFGLGTFF. The V gene is TRBV20-1, the J gene TRBJ2-1; no check of the table's D call, TRBD1, against the DNA was made. Germline V gene lookup returns CDR1 DFQATT and CDR2 SNEGSKA (reference sequence). The CDR3 length equals 11 residues, ends included.

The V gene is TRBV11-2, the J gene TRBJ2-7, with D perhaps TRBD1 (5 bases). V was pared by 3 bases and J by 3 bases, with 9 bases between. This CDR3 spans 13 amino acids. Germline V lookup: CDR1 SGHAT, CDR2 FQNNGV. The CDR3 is CASSFGQLYEQYF. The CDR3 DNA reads TGTGCCAGCAGCTTCGGACAACTCTACGAGCAGTACTTC.